Shown below are 17 T cell receptor beta chains from a single sample sequenced in a study of T-cell memory formation after mild COVID-19. In TCRdb, the 5' RACE reads were re-called with MiXCR into one record per CDR3 protein. The data contain 140,000 to 150,000 distinct CDR3 sequences, 20% to 25% of them singletons. The sample was PBMCs or a T cell subset sorted from them (not recorded which). The receptors originated from an adult woman who had mild COVID-19 (a few samples of this study predate the infection). Cell type and time point are not known.

The chain carries TRBV13 and TRBJ1-5; tentative D call: TRBD1 (5 bases). The ends were cut back, 5 bases at V and 7 bases at J, with 18 bases in the middle. The CDR3 contains 15 residues. CDR1 and CDR2 from the germline V gene are PRHDT and FYEKMQ (reference sequence). CDR3 region: CASSLSGGVGQPQHF. For the CDR3, the DNA is TGTGCCAGCAGCCTCTCTGGGGGAGTGGGGCAGCCCCAGCATTTT.

The V and J genes are TRBV7-6 and TRBJ1-5, with unresolved D. Germline lookup yields CDR1 SGHVS and CDR2 FNYEAQ. Trimming pared 4 bases from V and 7 bases from J, leaving 11 bases between. This CDR3 has 13 residues. CDR3 DNA sequence: TGTGCCAGCAGCTCCGCGGTTTGGCAGCCCCAGCATTTT. Encoded protein: CASSSAVWQPQHF.

V gene TRBV7-8 combines with J gene TRBJ2-1; D uncertain. V lost 2 bases and J 0 bases, leaving 8 bases between the germline ends. Germline-derived CDR1 and CDR2 are SGHVS and FQNEAQ. The CDR3 is made up of 15 amino acids. CDR3 in amino acids: CASSLWVSSYNEQFF. As DNA, the CDR3 is TGTGCCAGCAGCTTATGGGTGAGCTCCTACAATGAGCAGTTCTTC.

This chain uses TRBV6-5 with TRBJ1-1; D is unresolved. Per the germline V gene, CDR1 is MNHEY and CDR2 is SVGAGI. The CDR3 contains 13 residues. Trimming pared 0 bases from V and 6 bases from J, leaving 8 bases between. The CDR3 is CASSYSGPAEAFF. CDR3 nucleotide sequence: TGTGCCAGCAGTTACTCCGGGCCGGCTGAAGCTTTCTTT.

V and J are TRBV4-3 and TRBJ2-7; 9 nucleotides align to TRBD2. Germline V gene data show CDR1 as LGHNA and CDR2 as YSLEER. Trimming at V came to 0 bases and at J to 2 bases, leaving 8 bases not matched to a gene. CDR3 size: 17 residues. CDR3 bases: TGCGCCAGCAGCCAAGATGGTGGCGGGAGGGCCGCCTACGAGCAGTACTTC. This gives the protein CASSQDGGGRAAYEQYF.

This sequence joins TRBV29-1 and TRBJ1-2; 7 positions match TRBD1. V shed 7 bases and J 3 bases; nucleotides not matched to a gene: 8. The germline V gene has CDR1 SQVTM and CDR2 ANQGSEA. The CDR3 is 13 residues long. Here the CDR3 reads CSGLYRGDYGYTF. The DNA of the CDR3 is TGCAGCGGCTTATACAGGGGTGACTATGGCTACACCTTC.

This chain links TRBV4-1 with TRBJ2-7; 9 positions agree with TRBD2. Germline values: CDR1 MGHRA, CDR2 YSYEKL. V lost 3 bases to trimming and J lost 2 bases; unmatched junction nucleotides: 5. The CDR3 runs to 15 residues. This chain's CDR3 is CASSQATSGAYEQYF. DNA of the CDR3: TGCGCCAGCAGCCAGGCGACTAGCGGAGCCTACGAGCAGTACTTC.

The chain employs TRBV29-1 and TRBJ2-1, with TRBD2 matching 12 bases. V lost 1 base to trimming and J lost 0 bases; unmatched junction nucleotides: 10. CDR1 is SQVTM and CDR2 is ANQGSEA in the germline V gene. CDR3 length equals 19 residues. CDR3: CSVEGGLAGGPFSYNEQFF. CDR3 sequence (DNA): TGCAGCGTTGAAGGGGGGCTAGCGGGAGGGCCCTTCTCCTACAATGAGCAGTTCTTC.

In this sample, this clonotype turned up many times. The CDR3: CASSQGRGGVDTQYF. The CDR3, as DNA: TGCGCCAGCAGCCAAGGGCGCGGGGGTGTAGATACGCAGTATTTT. The chain recombines TRBV4-1 with TRBJ2-3; 7 bases agree with TRBD2. Trimming at V came to 1 base and at J to 5 bases, leaving 6 bases not matched to a gene. From germline, CDR1 is MGHRA and CDR2 YSYEKL. The CDR3 totals 15 residues.

The V call is TRBV12-3 or TRBV12-4, the J call TRBJ2-5; a possible D gene is TRBD2 (6 bases). The CDR3 loop spans 13 amino acids. Trimming stripped 5 bases from V and 5 bases from J, with 12 bases between. The CDR3 is CASSLGTRETQYF. CDR3 nucleotides: TGTGCCAGCAGTCTCGGGACTCGGGAGACCCAGTACTTC.

There are a few counts of this clonotype. The chain is built from TRBV5-1 and TRBJ2-1, with 9 bases lining up with TRBD1. Trimming took 1 base from V and 7 from J; bases not matched to a gene: 6. This CDR3 spans 15 amino acids. The germline V gene encodes CDR1 SGHRS and CDR2 YFSETQ. As DNA, the CDR3 is TGCGCCAGCAGCTTGACAGGGGGCGCGATAAATGAGCAGTTCTTC. Translated: CASSLTGGAINEQFF. The whole variable domain, remainder taken from reference TRBV5-1 and TRBJ2-1, is KAGVTQTPRYLIKTRGQQVTLSCSPISGHRSVSWYQQTPGQGLQFLFEYFSETQRNKGNFPGRFSGRQFSNSRSEMNVSTLELGDSALYLCASSLTGGAINEQFFGPGTRLTVL.

The CDR3 here is CSARDGTMNTDTQYF. The DNA for the CDR3 is TGCAGTGCTAGAGATGGGACTATGAACACAGATACGCAGTATTTT. The J gene is TRBJ2-3, the V gene TRBV20-1; the match to TRBD2 covers 7 bases. Germline V gene lookup returns CDR1 DFQATT and CDR2 SNEGSKA (reference sequence). This CDR3 region has 15 residues. With 0 bases clipped from V and 2 bases from J, the junction kept 5 bases outside the gene matches.

This chain joins TRBV6-2 or TRBV6-3 and TRBJ2-5; 7 bases agree with TRBD2. CDR3 length: 17 residues. CDR1 is MNHEY and CDR2 is SVGEGT in the germline V gene. V was clipped by 2 bases and J by 4 bases; unmatched bases: 13. CDR3 sequence (DNA): TGTGCCAGCAGTTACCCCCTTCCAGCGGGGTCCTTAGAGACCCAGTACTTC. It encodes CASSYPLPAGSLETQYF.

V and J are TRBV29-1 and TRBJ2-2; no clear D. Trimming took off 4 bases at V and 3 bases at J, with 9 bases between the two ends. CDR3 length: 13 amino acids. Germline loops: CDR1 SQVTM, CDR2 ANQGSEA. The CDR3 region is CSVGPRYTGELFF. CDR3 DNA: TGCAGCGTTGGCCCCAGATACACCGGGGAGCTGTTTTTT.

This clonotype was observed a few times. CDR3 protein: CASSSGGQGDSPLHF. In nucleotides, the CDR3 is TGTGCCAGCAGTTCGGGGGGGCAGGGAGATTCACCCCTCCACTTT. The rearrangement links TRBV7-2 to TRBJ1-6; a weak D match, TRBD1 (6 bases). The V end was cut by 6 bases, the J end by 8 bases, with 17 bases between. The CDR3 is made up of 15 amino acids. Per the germline V gene, CDR1 is SGHTA and CDR2 is FQGNSA. Full variable domain (outside the CDR3, taken from reference TRBV7-2 and TRBJ1-6): GAGVSQSPSNKVTEKGKDVELRCDPISGHTALYWYRQSLGQGLEFLIYFQGNSAPDKSGLPSDRFSAERTGGSVSTLTIQRTQQEDSAVYLCASSSGGQGDSPLHFGNGTRLTVT.

The chain couples TRBV9 to TRBJ1-1; possible D gene TRBD1, 6 bases. Trimming removed 0 bases at V and 3 bases at J, with 12 bases between. From germline, CDR1 is SGDLS and CDR2 YYNGEE. The CDR3 sequence is 15 residues long. For the CDR3, the DNA is TGTGCCAGCAGCGTAGAGGGGGTCGGTTACACTGAAGCTTTCTTT. This sequence encodes CASSVEGVGYTEAFF.

This chain joins TRBV9 and TRBJ1-2; no reliable D call. The ends were cut back, 0 bases at V and 5 bases at J, with 8 bases in the middle. CDR3 length equals 13 residues. CDR1 SGDLS and CDR2 YYNGEE come from the germline V gene. DNA for the CDR3: TGTGCCAGCAGCGTAGGTGGGTGGTATGGCTACACCTTC. Translated, it gives CASSVGGWYGYTF. Drawing the rest from reference TRBV9 and TRBJ1-2, the complete variable domain is DSGVTQTPKHLITATGQRVTLRCSPRSGDLSVYWYQQSLDQGLQFLIQYYNGEERAKGNILERFSAQQFPDLHSELNLSSLELGDSALYFCASSVGGWYGYTFGSGTRLTVV.